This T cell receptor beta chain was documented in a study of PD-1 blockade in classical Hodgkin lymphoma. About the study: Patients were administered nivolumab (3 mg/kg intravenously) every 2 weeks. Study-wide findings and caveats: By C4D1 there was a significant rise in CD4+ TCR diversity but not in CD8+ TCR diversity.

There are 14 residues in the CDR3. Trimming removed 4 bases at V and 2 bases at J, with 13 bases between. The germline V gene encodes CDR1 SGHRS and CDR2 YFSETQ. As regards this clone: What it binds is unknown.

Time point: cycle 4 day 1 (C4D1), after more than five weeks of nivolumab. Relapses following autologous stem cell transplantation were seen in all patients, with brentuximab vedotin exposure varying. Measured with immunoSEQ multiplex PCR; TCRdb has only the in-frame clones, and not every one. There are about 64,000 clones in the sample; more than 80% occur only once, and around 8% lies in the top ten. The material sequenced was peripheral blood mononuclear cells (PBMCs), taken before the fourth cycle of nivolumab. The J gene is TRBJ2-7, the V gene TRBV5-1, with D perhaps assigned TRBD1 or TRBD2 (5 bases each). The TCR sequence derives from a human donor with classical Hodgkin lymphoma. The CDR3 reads CASSPQVGAYEQYF. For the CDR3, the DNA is TGCGCCAGCAGCCCGCAAGTGGGGGCCTACGAGCAGTACTTC. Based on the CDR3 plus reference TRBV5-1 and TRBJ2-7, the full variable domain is KAGVTQTPRYLIKTRGQQVTLSCSPISGHRSVSWYQQTPGQGLQFLFEYFSETQRNKGNFPGRFSGRQFSNSRSEMNVSTLELGDSALYLCASSPQVGAYEQYFGPGTRLTVT.